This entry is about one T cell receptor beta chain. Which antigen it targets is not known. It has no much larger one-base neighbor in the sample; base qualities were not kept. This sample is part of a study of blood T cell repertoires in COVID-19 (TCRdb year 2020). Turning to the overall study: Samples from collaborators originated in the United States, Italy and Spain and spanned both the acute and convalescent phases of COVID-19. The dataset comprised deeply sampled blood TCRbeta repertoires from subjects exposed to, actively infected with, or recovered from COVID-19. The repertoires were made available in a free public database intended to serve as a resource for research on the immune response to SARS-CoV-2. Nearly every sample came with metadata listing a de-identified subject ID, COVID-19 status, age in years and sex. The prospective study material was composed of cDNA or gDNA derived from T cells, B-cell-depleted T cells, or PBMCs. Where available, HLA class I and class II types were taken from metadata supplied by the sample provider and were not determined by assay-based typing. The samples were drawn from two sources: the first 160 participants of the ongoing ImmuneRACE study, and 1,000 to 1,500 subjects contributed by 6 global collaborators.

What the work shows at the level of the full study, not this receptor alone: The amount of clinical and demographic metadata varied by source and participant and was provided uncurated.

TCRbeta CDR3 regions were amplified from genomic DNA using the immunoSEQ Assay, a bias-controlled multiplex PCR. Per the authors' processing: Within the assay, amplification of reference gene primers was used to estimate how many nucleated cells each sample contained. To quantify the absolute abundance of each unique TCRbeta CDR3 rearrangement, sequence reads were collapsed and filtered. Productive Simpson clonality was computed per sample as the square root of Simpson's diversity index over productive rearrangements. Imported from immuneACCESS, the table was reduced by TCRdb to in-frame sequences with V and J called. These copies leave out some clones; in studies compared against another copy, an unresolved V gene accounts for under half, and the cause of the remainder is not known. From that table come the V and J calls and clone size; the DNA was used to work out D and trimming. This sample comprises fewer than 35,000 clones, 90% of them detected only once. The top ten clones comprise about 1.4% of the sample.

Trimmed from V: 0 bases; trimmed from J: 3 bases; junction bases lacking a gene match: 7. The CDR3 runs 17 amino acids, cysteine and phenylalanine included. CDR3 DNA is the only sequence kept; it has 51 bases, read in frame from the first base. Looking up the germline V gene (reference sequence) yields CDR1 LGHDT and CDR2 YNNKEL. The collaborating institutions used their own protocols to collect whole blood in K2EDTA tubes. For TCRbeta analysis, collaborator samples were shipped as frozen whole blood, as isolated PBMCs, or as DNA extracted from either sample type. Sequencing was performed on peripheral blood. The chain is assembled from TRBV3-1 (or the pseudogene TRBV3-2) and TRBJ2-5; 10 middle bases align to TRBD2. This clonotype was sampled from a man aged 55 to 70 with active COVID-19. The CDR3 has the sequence CASSQDMALAGEETQYF. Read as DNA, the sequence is TGTGCCAGCAGCCAAGATATGGCTCTAGCGGGGGAAGAGACCCAGTACTTC.